This T cell receptor (beta chain) was recorded in a study of blood T cells in healthy people across ages. Germline V gene data show CDR1 as MNHNY and CDR2 as SVGAGI (reference sequence). With V trimmed by 0 bases and J by 0 bases, 1 base remained unmatched. The CDR3 spans 16 residues. This clonotype was counted between two and nine times. The antigen remains unidentified. PCR was performed a second time for about 7 to 12 cycles using a sample-barcoded 5' primer and a J-beta primer mix. From the 5' RACE reads, TCRdb called clonotypes with MiXCR, one entry per CDR3 protein. The sample consists of approximately 780,000 distinct CDR3 sequences, around 24% of them appearing once. Broader study findings: Both higher diversity and more naive CD4+ cells marked long-lived donors when set against aged donors.

The data also belong to a second study, concerning T cells of mothers and their children. As that study records: Related mother-child pairs showed slightly higher but non-significant overlap than unrelated pairs.

The clonotype was recovered from a boy aged 5 to 17 in good health. The J gene is TRBJ2-5, the V gene TRBV6-6; 10 nucleotides match TRBD2. Sequencing was carried out using blood. CDR3 residues: CASSYSLAGDQETQYF. The CDR3 DNA sequence: TGTGCCAGCAGTTACTCGCTAGCGGGGGACCAAGAGACCCAGTACTTC.